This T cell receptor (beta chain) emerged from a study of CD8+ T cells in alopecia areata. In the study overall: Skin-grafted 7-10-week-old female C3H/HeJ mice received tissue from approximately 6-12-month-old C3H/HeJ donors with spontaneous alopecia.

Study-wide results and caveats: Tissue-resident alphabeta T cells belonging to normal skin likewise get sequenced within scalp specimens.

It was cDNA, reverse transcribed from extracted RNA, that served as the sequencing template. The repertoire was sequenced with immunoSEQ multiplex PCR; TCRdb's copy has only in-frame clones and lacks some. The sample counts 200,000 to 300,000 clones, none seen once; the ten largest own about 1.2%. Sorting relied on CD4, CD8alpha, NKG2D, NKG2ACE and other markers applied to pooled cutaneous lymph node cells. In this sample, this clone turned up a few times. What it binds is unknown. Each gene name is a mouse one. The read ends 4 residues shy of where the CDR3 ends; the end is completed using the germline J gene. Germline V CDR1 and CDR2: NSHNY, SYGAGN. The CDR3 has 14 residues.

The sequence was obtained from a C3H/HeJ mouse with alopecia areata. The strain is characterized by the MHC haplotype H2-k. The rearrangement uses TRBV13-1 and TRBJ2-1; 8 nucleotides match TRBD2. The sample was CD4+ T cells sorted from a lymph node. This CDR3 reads CASSDWGEGAEQFF. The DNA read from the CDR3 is TGTGCCAGCAGTGACTGGGGGGAAGGGGCT.